The 8 T cell receptor beta chains given below trace back to one sample, sequenced in a study of response to subunit inactivated influenza vaccine. TCRdb re-analysed the RT-PCR reads in MiXCR, keeping a single row per CDR3 protein. Altogether more than 400,000 distinct CDR3 sequences are present, roughly 9.7% being singletons, with the ten largest covering approximately 12%. The starting material was PBMCs from blood, obtained roughly 47 days after vaccination. The receptors originated from a man aged 50-60 years who received an inactivated influenza vaccine.

The CDR3 region is CASSLKGPEGGPQHF. CDR3 sequence (DNA): TGCGCCAGCAGCTTGAAGGGCCCTGAGGGAGGGCCCCAGCATTTT. The chain employs TRBV5-1 and TRBJ1-5; D is unclear. The germline CDR1 and CDR2 sequences are SGHRS and YFSETQ. V was pared by 1 base and J by 9 bases, with 17 bases between. CDR3 length: 15 amino acids.

In its sample, this clonotype was seen many times. This rearrangement joins TRBV20-1 to TRBJ2-3, with 8 bases fitting TRBD1. Germline V gene lookup returns CDR1 DFQATT and CDR2 SNEGSKA (reference sequence). The CDR3 loop spans 12 amino acids. J gave up 4 bases and V 6 bases, and 3 bases lay outside the gene matches. In nucleotides, the CDR3 is TGCAGTGCCGGACAGGGCCCAGATACGCAGTATTTT. Protein product: CSAGQGPDTQYF.

This clonotype was found many times. The CDR3 here is CASSRTGAHGETQYF. The CDR3 nucleotides read TGTGCCAGCAGCCGAACCGGAGCACACGGGGAGACCCAGTACTTC. The chain joins TRBV11-2 to TRBJ2-5; D call uncertain. V lost 5 bases, J lost 5 bases, and 18 bases lay in between. CDR1 is SGHAT and CDR2 is FQNNGV in the germline V gene. The CDR3 extends over 15 amino acids. Looking up the rest from reference TRBV11-2 and TRBJ2-5 gives the full variable domain: EAGVAQSPRYKIIEKRQSVAFWCNPISGHATLYWYQQILGQGPKLLIQFQNNGVVDDSQLPKDRFSAERLKGVDSTLKIQPAKLEDSAVYLCASSRTGAHGETQYFGPGTRLLVL.

This clonotype was detected ten times or more. Germline is not matched at one junction end, which may reflect a read error. V is TRBV7-9 and J is TRBJ2-1; D unclear. The germline V gene has CDR1 SEHNR and CDR2 FQNEAQ (reference sequence). The CDR3 sequence is 13 residues long. For the CDR3, the DNA is TGTGCCAGCAGTTTAGCTTTAGGCAATGAGCAGTTCTTC. Translation gives CASSLALGNEQFF.

This clonotype was detected only a few times. The chain combines TRBV6-5 with TRBJ1-2, with D perhaps matching TRBD1 (5 bases). This CDR3 contains 14 residues. V gave up 2 bases and J gave up 3 bases, with 10 bases separating them. Germline V gene lookup returns CDR1 MNHEY and CDR2 SVGAGI. The CDR3 is CASSYGGVDYGYTF. In DNA form, the CDR3 reads TGTGCCAGCAGTTACGGGGGGGTTGACTATGGCTACACCTTC.

This clonotype was observed many times. The J gene is TRBJ1-2, the V gene TRBV5-1, with TRBD1 matching 9 bases. Looked up from germline, CDR1 is SGHRS and CDR2 is YFSETQ. V trimming: 0 bases; J trimming: 4 bases; junction bases outside the gene matches: 7. This CDR3 has 16 amino acids. The CDR3 protein is CASSLDTGGAFYGYTF. In nucleotides, the CDR3 is TGCGCCAGCAGCTTGGATACAGGGGGCGCTTTCTATGGCTACACCTTC. The full variable domain, its missing parts supplied by reference TRBV5-1 and TRBJ1-2, is KAGVTQTPRYLIKTRGQQVTLSCSPISGHRSVSWYQQTPGQGLQFLFEYFSETQRNKGNFPGRFSGRQFSNSRSEMNVSTLELGDSALYLCASSLDTGGAFYGYTFGSGTRLTVV.

This clonotype was counted many times. The V call is TRBV7-8, the J call TRBJ2-5, with D perhaps TRBD2 (5 bases). V was shortened by 4 bases and J by 0 bases, with 12 bases between the two germline ends. The CDR3 is made up of 15 amino acids. The V gene's germline CDR1 is SGHVS and CDR2 FQNEAQ. CDR3 sequence (DNA): TGTGCCAGCAGCTCAGTTCCGGGAAACCAAGAGACCCAGTACTTC. Protein sequence: CASSSVPGNQETQYF. The full variable domain, rest sourced from reference TRBV7-8 and TRBJ2-5, is GAGVSQSPRYKVAKRGQDVALRCDPISGHVSLFWYQQALGQGPEFLTYFQNEAQLDKSGLPSDRFFAERPEGSVSTLKIQRTQQEDSAVYLCASSSVPGNQETQYFGPGTRLLVL.

This clonotype was detected ten times or more. The chain uses TRBV9 and TRBJ1-2, with 11 positions matching TRBD1. This CDR3 comprises 15 residues. J lost 2 bases, V lost 0 bases, and 0 bases had no gene match. CDR1 and CDR2 from the germline V gene are SGDLS and YYNGEE. CDR3 in amino acids: CASSVGDRGNYGYTF. The CDR3 nucleotides read TGTGCCAGCAGCGTAGGGGACAGGGGGAACTATGGCTACACCTTC.